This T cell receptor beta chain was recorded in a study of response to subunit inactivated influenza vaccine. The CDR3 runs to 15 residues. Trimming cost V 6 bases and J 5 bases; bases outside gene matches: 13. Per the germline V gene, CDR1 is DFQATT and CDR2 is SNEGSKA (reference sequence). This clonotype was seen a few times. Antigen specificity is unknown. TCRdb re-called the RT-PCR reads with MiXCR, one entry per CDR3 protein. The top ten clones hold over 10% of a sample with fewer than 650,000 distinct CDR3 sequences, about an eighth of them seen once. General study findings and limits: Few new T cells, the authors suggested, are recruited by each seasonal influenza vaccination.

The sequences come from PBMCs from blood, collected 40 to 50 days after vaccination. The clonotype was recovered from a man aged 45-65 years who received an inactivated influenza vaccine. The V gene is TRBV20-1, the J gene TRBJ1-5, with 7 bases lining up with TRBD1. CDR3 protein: CSAEPGDRSYQPQHF. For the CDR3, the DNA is TGCAGTGCGGAGCCGGGGGACAGATCCTATCAGCCCCAGCATTTT.